This T cell receptor (beta chain) was profiled in a study of beta chain features in type 1 diabetes. Study-wide findings and caveats: When Type 1 diabetes patients were examined, their TCRB CDR3s proved moderately but significantly shorter in all four CD4+ subsets.

This clone was observed a handful of times. What it recognizes is unknown. The V gene end was trimmed by 6 bases and the J gene end by 1 base; junction bases not matched to a gene: 5. There are 15 residues in the CDR3. Germline V CDR1 and CDR2: LNHDA, SQIVND (reference sequence). TCRB transcripts that were expressed got sequenced, as all of the isolated RNA had been reverse transcribed. Profiled with immunoSEQ multiplex PCR; TCRdb holds only in-frame clones, not every one. Here the sample spans hundreds of thousands of clones, about 12% being singletons. The sequenced sample was naive CD4+ T cells from blood. This chain uses TRBV19 with TRBJ2-2; 7 bases agree with TRBD1. This clonotype originated in a woman younger than 30 with type 1 diabetes. CDR3 coding DNA: TGTGCCAGTAGAACTGGGACAGAGAACACCGGGGAGCTGTTTTTT. The encoded protein is CASRTGTENTGELFF. Variable domain in full (rest from reference TRBV19 and TRBJ2-2): DGGITQSPKYLFRKEGQNVTLSCEQNLNHDAMYWYRQDPGQGLRLIYYSQIVNDFQKGDIAEGYSVSREKKESFPLTVTSAQKNPTAFYLCASRTGTENTGELFFGEGSRLTVL.